These 21 T cell receptor beta chains were sequenced from one sample in a study of shared clonotypes between healthy human individuals. Produced via immunoSEQ multiplex PCR; TCRdb's table is partial and in-frame only. The data show over 2 million clones, around 93% seen once. Sequencing was performed on naive CD4+ T cells from PBMCs. Subset reported: CD45RA+ positively selected. These TCRs come from a man aged 18 to 30 in good health. Some clones in this sample may be carry-over from other donors' samples.

The rearrangement uses TRBV28 and TRBJ2-5, with 9 bases fitting TRBD2. V lost 8 bases to trimming and J lost 5 bases; unmatched junction nucleotides: 12. This CDR3 contains 15 residues. Germline V CDR1 and CDR2: MDHEN, SYDVKM. The CDR3 coding sequence is TGTGCCAGCTCCAGCTCGGGTAGCGGGAGCGAGACCCAGTACTTC. Translation: CASSSSGSGSETQYF.

The CDR3 DNA sequence: TGTGCCAGCAGCTACCAAGGGGCCCTCGGGGAGCTGTTTTTT. Translating it yields CASSYQGALGELFF. The chain recombines TRBV14 with TRBJ2-2, with D maybe TRBD1 (5 bases). Germline assignment: CDR1 SGHDN and CDR2 FVKESK. V lost 5 bases to trimming and J lost 7 bases, with 14 bases between them. The CDR3 runs to 14 residues. Full variable domain (rest looked up from reference TRBV14 and TRBJ2-2): EAGVTQFPSHSVIEKGQTVTLRCDPISGHDNLYWYRRVMGKEIKFLLHFVKESKQDESGMPNNRFLAERTGGTYSTLKVQPAELEDSGVYFCASSYQGALGELFFGEGSRLTVL.

The sample holds one count of this clone. The CDR3 nucleotides are TGTGCCAGCAGCTTAAACGCAGGCTATGGCTACACCTTC. Its protein product is CASSLNAGYGYTF. The chain recombines TRBV7-3 with TRBJ1-2; D gene unclear. This CDR3 has 13 amino acids. The V gene's germline CDR1 is SGHTA and CDR2 FQGTGA. Trimming removed 1 base from V and 4 bases from J, with 7 bases in between.

The chain is built from TRBV25-1 and TRBJ1-4; D ambiguous. The CDR3 sequence is 15 residues long. With 4 bases removed from V and 4 bases from J, the gap between germline ends came to 13 bases. CDR1 MGHDK and CDR2 SYGVNS come from the germline V gene. For the CDR3, the DNA is TGTGCCAGCAGTGCAAACCTCCACCTTAATGAAAAACTGTTTTTT. This gives the protein CASSANLHLNEKLFF.

The J gene is TRBJ2-2, the V gene TRBV28; D remains unclear. Trimming stripped 4 bases from V and 3 bases from J, with 12 bases between. The CDR3 contains 15 residues. Germline values: CDR1 MDHEN, CDR2 SYDVKM. As DNA, the CDR3 is TGTGCCAGCAGTTCGTTCGGCAGACACACCGGGGAGCTGTTTTTT. Its translation is CASSSFGRHTGELFF.

This rearrangement joins TRBV4-2 to TRBJ2-3; D perhaps matches TRBD2 (6 bases). The CDR3 spans 14 residues. Per germline, CDR1 LGHNA and CDR2 YNFKEQ. Trimming took off 2 bases at V and 3 bases at J, with 9 bases between the two ends. CDR3 loop: CASSQSGTTDTQYF. In DNA, the CDR3 is TGTGCCAGCAGCCAATCCGGGACTACAGATACGCAGTATTTT.

The rearrangement joins TRBV4-1 to TRBJ1-1, with D tentatively TRBD1 (6 bases). The CDR3 runs to 17 residues. The germline gives CDR1 MGHRA, CDR2 YSYEKL. V was pared by 1 base and J by 0 bases, with 15 bases between. DNA of the CDR3: TGCGCCAGCAGCCAAGTCCCACAGGGTCCGATGAACACTGAAGCTTTCTTT. Its protein product is CASSQVPQGPMNTEAFF.

This rearrangement joins TRBV14 to TRBJ2-3, with 10 bases identical to TRBD2. CDR1 is SGHDN and CDR2 is FVKESK in the germline V gene. The V segment lost 3 bases and the J segment 2 bases; nucleotides outside the gene matches: 2. This CDR3 spans 15 amino acids. The CDR3 DNA reads TGTGCCAGCAGCCATGGACTAGCGGTCACAGATACGCAGTATTTT. This gives the protein CASSHGLAVTDTQYF.

The J gene is TRBJ2-7, the V gene TRBV5-1, with 9 bases aligning to TRBD1. The CDR3 loop spans 15 amino acids. With V trimmed by 4 bases and J by 6 bases, 11 bases remained unmatched. CDR1 is SGHRS and CDR2 is YFSETQ in the germline V gene. The CDR3 sequence is CASSRLTGQGSEQYF. The CDR3 DNA follows: TGCGCCAGCAGCCGCCTGACGGGACAGGGCTCCGAGCAGTACTTC.

The chain has TRBV5-1 and TRBJ2-1; maybe TRBD1 (5 bases). Germline CDR1 reads SGHRS; CDR2 reads YFSETQ. This CDR3 comprises 15 residues. V lost 2 bases and J lost 2, with 11 bases in between. CDR3 coding DNA: TGCGCCAGCAGCTTCGACAGACCACCCTACAATGAGCAGTTCTTC. Translated, it gives CASSFDRPPYNEQFF.

J is TRBJ2-3 and V is TRBV10-2, with D possibly being TRBD2 (6 bases). The CDR3 length is 17 residues. Germline V gene lookup returns CDR1 WSHSY and CDR2 SAAADI. Trimming cost V 4 bases and J 2 bases, with 19 bases left between them. The CDR3 is CASSVGLGAGFTDTQYF. The CDR3 DNA sequence: TGCGCCAGCAGTGTAGGGTTAGGAGCGGGCTTCACAGATACGCAGTATTTT.

The chain has TRBV28 and TRBJ2-5; TRBD2 agrees at 8 bases. CDR3 length: 14 amino acids. The junction had 4 bases not matched to a gene; V was cut back by 5 bases and J by 2 bases. Germline CDR1 MDHEN, CDR2 SYDVKM. Here the CDR3 DNA reads TGTGCCAGCAGTCGGGGGGGCAGGCAAGAGACCCAGTACTTC. It codes for CASSRGGRQETQYF. Supplemented by reference TRBV28 and TRBJ2-5, the full variable domain reads DVKVTQSSRYLVKRTGEKVFLECVQDMDHENMFWYRQDPGLGLRLIYFSYDVKMKEKGDIPEGYSVSREKKERFSLILESASTNQTSMYLCASSRGGRQETQYFGPGTRLLVL.

The chain uses TRBV6-1 and TRBJ2-2; D unresolved. Trimming left V 2 bases short and J 4 bases short, with 11 bases between. The CDR3 length is 15 residues. Germline assignment: CDR1 MNHNS and CDR2 SASEGT. The DNA for the CDR3 is TGTGCCAGCAGTGAACCGGGTAGGGTCACCGGGGAGCTGTTTTTT. As protein: CASSEPGRVTGELFF.

Here the CDR3 reads CASSSGQGGNEQFF. CDR3 in DNA: TGTGCCAGTAGTAGCGGACAGGGGGGCAATGAGCAGTTCTTC. The chain carries TRBV19 and TRBJ2-1; 10 bases map to TRBD1. V trimming: 4 bases; J trimming: 6 bases; junction bases outside the gene matches: 3. The CDR3 has 14 residues. Germline CDR1 reads LNHDA; CDR2 reads SQIVND (reference sequence).

The chain uses TRBV19 and TRBJ1-2, with 8 bases lining up with TRBD1. Germline loops: CDR1 LNHDA, CDR2 SQIVND (reference sequence). The CDR3 is made up of 15 amino acids. V was pared by 8 bases and J by 8 bases, with 16 bases of the junction left unmatched. The CDR3 coding sequence is TGTGCCAGTTCGGACAGGGAGCCATATGTGGTGGGCTACACCTTC. Amino acids: CASSDREPYVVGYTF.

V and J are TRBV27 and TRBJ1-2; D is unclear. Deletions cut 0 bases from V and 1 base from J, with 6 bases between. The CDR3 extends over 14 amino acids. Germline V gene lookup returns CDR1 MNHEY and CDR2 SMNVEV (reference sequence). This CDR3 reads CASSLSGYNYGYTF. As DNA, the CDR3 is TGTGCCAGCAGTTTATCAGGGTATAACTATGGCTACACCTTC.

The V gene is TRBV20-1, the J gene TRBJ2-7; TRBD2 matches 7 bases. The CDR3 has 11 residues. Trimming removed 4 bases from V and 12 bases from J; junction bases left unmatched: 9. Germline CDR1 and CDR2: DFQATT and SNEGSKA (reference sequence). As DNA, the CDR3 is TGCAGTGCTACGGGTGGGAGGGCCCTGTACTTC. Translating gives CSATGGRALYF.

The V call is TRBV27, the J call TRBJ1-2, with D possibly TRBD1 on 6 matching bases. V lost 2 bases and J 7 bases, leaving 14 bases between the germline ends. Germline CDR1 MNHEY, CDR2 SMNVEV (reference sequence). The CDR3 sequence is 14 residues long. For the CDR3, the DNA is TGTGCCAGCAGTTTAGGAGGGGGGGCGGCTGGCTACACCTTC. This encodes CASSLGGGAAGYTF.

The CDR3 DNA follows: TGTGCCAGCAGCTTTTACTACGAGCAGTACTTC. This gives the protein CASSFYYEQYF. V gene TRBV7-8 combines with J gene TRBJ2-7; D is undetermined. Between the trimmed V and J ends, which lost 3 bases and 3 bases, there was a span of 3 bases. Germline CDR1 SGHVS, CDR2 FQNEAQ. The CDR3 runs 11 residues. The whole variable domain, remainder taken from reference TRBV7-8 and TRBJ2-7, is GAGVSQSPRYKVAKRGQDVALRCDPISGHVSLFWYQQALGQGPEFLTYFQNEAQLDKSGLPSDRFFAERPEGSVSTLKIQRTQQEDSAVYLCASSFYYEQYFGPGTRLTVT.

This chain links TRBV12-5 with TRBJ2-6; tentative D call: TRBD1 (5 bases). Trimming pared 6 bases from V and 9 bases from J, leaving 12 bases between. The germline V gene encodes CDR1 LGHNT and CDR2 FRNRAP. This CDR3 has 13 residues. The DNA for the CDR3 is TGTGCTAGTGGAAATACAGGACACAACGTCCTGACTTTC. Translating gives CASGNTGHNVLTF. Full variable domain (rest looked up from reference TRBV12-5 and TRBJ2-6): DARVTQTPRHKVTEMGQEVTMRCQPILGHNTVFWYRQTMMQGLELLAYFRNRAPLDDSGMPKDRFSAEMPDATLATLKIQPSEPRDSAVYFCASGNTGHNVLTFGAGSRLTVL.

This chain links TRBV7-2 with TRBJ2-1, with TRBD2 matching over 10 bases. CDR3 length: 15 residues. CDR1 and CDR2 from the germline V gene are SGHTA and FQGNSA. With 5 bases clipped from V and 8 bases from J, the junction kept 9 bases outside the gene matches. The CDR3 is CASSRAGGPSYEQFF. CDR3 DNA sequence: TGTGCCAGCAGCCGAGCGGGAGGGCCTTCCTATGAGCAGTTCTTC. Combining the CDR3 with reference TRBV7-2 and TRBJ2-1 gives the whole variable domain GAGVSQSPSNKVTEKGKDVELRCDPISGHTALYWYRQSLGQGLEFLIYFQGNSAPDKSGLPSDRFSAERTGGSVSTLTIQRTQQEDSAVYLCASSRAGGPSYEQFFGPGTRLTVL.